The next 20 T cell receptor beta chains were all read from a single sample in a study of CXCR3-negative and CXCR3-positive naive CD8 T cells. TRB cDNA libraries were made by UMI-labeled 5' RACE. After re-calling the 5' RACE reads, TCRdb lists one entry per CDR3 protein, DNA absent. The listing contains 45,000 or so distinct CDR3 sequences. Sequencing used memory CD8+ T cells from blood. These receptors all stem from a human donor in good health. Some clones in this sample may be carry-over from other donors' samples.

V usage is TRBV12-2 and J usage is TRBJ2-3; TCRdb outputs TRBD1, but without DNA this stays unchecked. TRBV12-2 is termed a pseudogene. The CDR3 sequence is 16 residues long. CDR3 amino acids: CASRGTQGEITDTQYF.

V and J are TRBV4-1 and TRBJ2-1; with no DNA, the TCRdb D assignment of TRBD1 cannot be verified. This CDR3 spans 17 amino acids. Germline CDR1 is MGHRA and CDR2 is YSYEKL. The CDR3: CASSPGGRGGLYNEQFF.

J is TRBJ1-4 and V is TRBV6-5; absent DNA, TCRdb's TRBD1 call cannot be checked. This CDR3 has 13 residues. Germline V lookup: CDR1 MNHEY, CDR2 SVGAGI. The CDR3 sequence is CASSYGGLEKLFF.

V usage is TRBV29-1 and J usage is TRBJ1-6. There are 13 residues in the CDR3. The germline V gene encodes CDR1 SQVTM and CDR2 ANQGSEA. CDR3 sequence: CSAFLGDGSPLHF.

This chain joins TRBV11-3 and TRBJ1-2; TCRdb proposes TRBD1, but this gene call is untestable without DNA. Per germline, CDR1 SGHNT and CDR2 YENEEA. CDR3 size: 14 residues. The CDR3 here is CASSPSTGEGGYTF. Complete variable domain (other parts from reference TRBV11-3 and TRBJ1-2): EAGVVQSPRYKIIEKKQPVAFWCNPISGHNTLYWYLQNLGQGPELLIRYENEEAVDDSQLPKDRFSAERLKGVDSTLKIQPAELGDSAVYLCASSPSTGEGGYTFGSGTRLTVV.

The chain recombines TRBV28 with TRBJ2-3; the TCRdb D gene call, TRBD1, has no DNA to confirm it. This CDR3 spans 15 amino acids. Germline V gene data show CDR1 as MDHEN and CDR2 as SYDVKM. The CDR3 sequence is CASSLDQGSTDTQYF.

The chain carries TRBV7-2 and TRBJ1-2. CDR1 and CDR2 (germline): SGHTA, FQGNSA. The CDR3 length is 13 residues. Here the CDR3 reads CASSSTAWAGYTF.

This chain connects TRBV15 to TRBJ2-1; the D gene TCRdb calls, TRBD1, cannot be checked with no DNA. The CDR3 extends over 18 amino acids. Per the germline V gene, CDR1 is LNHNV and CDR2 is YYDKDF (reference sequence). The CDR3 reads CATSRDGVGDRGYNEQFF.

The genes are TRBV7-9 and TRBJ2-1; TCRdb's D call of TRBD1 is untestable without DNA. CDR1 SEHNR and CDR2 FQNEAQ come from the germline V gene (reference sequence). The CDR3 runs to 15 residues. This CDR3 reads CASSLGPGQGNEQFF. The variable domain in full, completed from reference TRBV7-9 and TRBJ2-1, reads DTGVSQNPRHKITKRGQNVTFRCDPISEHNRLYWYRQTLGQGPEFLTYFQNEAQLEKSRLLSDRFSAERPKGSFSTLEIQRTEQGDSAMYLCASSLGPGQGNEQFFGPGTRLTVL.

The J gene is TRBJ2-7, the V gene TRBV29-1; absent DNA, TCRdb's TRBD1 call cannot be checked. CDR1 is SQVTM and CDR2 is ANQGSEA in the germline V gene. This CDR3 contains 12 residues. CDR3 protein: CSAGTGGYEQYF.

The chain links TRBV20-1 to TRBJ1-5; the TCRdb D gene call, TRBD1, has no DNA to confirm it. The CDR3 is 17 residues long. The germline V gene encodes CDR1 DFQATT and CDR2 SNEGSKA (reference sequence). This CDR3 is CSARDTGGRGSNQPQHF.

The V gene is TRBV7-6, the J gene TRBJ2-3; TCRdb lists TRBD2, though no DNA is available to test this call. This CDR3 has 19 residues. Germline-derived CDR1 and CDR2 are SGHVS and FNYEAQ. CDR3 residues: CASSLLTPLAEPSTDTQYF.

This chain uses TRBV7-6 with TRBJ1-3. Per the germline V gene, CDR1 is SGHVS and CDR2 is FNYEAQ. The CDR3 has 20 residues. The CDR3 reads CASSPIAGTDGTLSGNTIYF.

The chain has TRBV12-3 or TRBV12-4 and TRBJ2-7; TCRdb reports TRBD2, a call that lacks DNA to check it against. The CDR3 is made up of 14 amino acids. The chain's CDR3 is CASSPAGSSYEQYF.

The J gene is TRBJ2-1, the V gene TRBV18; TCRdb designates TRBD1, a call that cannot be tested without DNA. CDR3 length: 13 amino acids. Germline V gene data show CDR1 as KGHSH and CDR2 as LQKENI. The CDR3 reads CASSPRKGNEQFF.

CDR3 sequence: CASSYSGASSYEQYF. This chain links TRBV11-2 with TRBJ2-7; TCRdb designates TRBD2, a call that cannot be tested without DNA. There are 15 residues in the CDR3. Germline-derived CDR1 and CDR2 are SGHAT and FQNNGV.

CDR3 sequence: CASSQAGGGLNTEAFF. The chain joins TRBV3-1 to TRBJ1-1; without DNA, the TCRdb call of TRBD1 cannot be checked. The CDR3 totals 16 residues. Germline V gene lookup returns CDR1 LGHDT and CDR2 YNNKEL (reference sequence). Combining the CDR3 with reference TRBV3-1 and TRBJ1-1 gives the whole variable domain DTAVSQTPKYLVTQMGNDKSIKCEQNLGHDTMYWYKQDSKKFLKIMFSYNNKELIINETVPNRFSPKSPDKAHLNLHINSLELGDSAVYFCASSQAGGGLNTEAFFGQGTRLTVV.

The rearrangement links TRBV5-1 to TRBJ2-2; the D call from TCRdb, TRBD1, cannot be confirmed without DNA. The CDR3 contains 15 residues. Germline values: CDR1 SGHRS, CDR2 YFSETQ. The CDR3 sequence is CASSSGILNTGELFF.

The V and J genes are TRBV7-9 and TRBJ2-3; TCRdb outputs TRBD2, but without DNA this stays unchecked. The CDR3 runs 16 residues. CDR1 and CDR2 (germline): SEHNR, FQNEAQ (reference sequence). CDR3 loop: CASSPPPSGDTDTQYF.

J is TRBJ2-5 and V is TRBV6-2 or TRBV6-3; with no DNA, the TCRdb D assignment of TRBD1 cannot be verified. The length of the CDR3 is 14 residues. Germline assignment: CDR1 MNHEY and CDR2 SVGEGT. CDR3 protein: CASSSLGRRETQYF.